These T cell receptor beta chains were read from a single sample in a study of blood T cell repertoires in COVID-19. The data were produced by immunoSEQ multiplex PCR, yet TCRdb's version contains in-frame clones alone and is incomplete. Of about 48,000 clones in the sample, about 83% are singletons; the top ten hold almost 6%. Sequencing was done on a sample of peripheral blood. The receptors here all came from a woman aged 55-69 years with acute or convalescent COVID-19. Both conserved end residues are part of each CDR3. D genes are given only for firm matches. Clone size is given for some rows only: seen once, a few or many times, or a class if the clone is expanded.

V	J	D	size	CDR3	DNA
TRBV5-4	TRBJ1-1	TRBD1	.	CASSPPTGANTEAFF	TGTGCCAGCAGCCCCCCGACAGGGGCGAACACTGAAGCTTTCTTT
TRBV2	TRBJ2-1	TRBD2	.	CASSGRTSGVYNEQFF	TGTGCCAGCAGTGGTCGGACTAGCGGGGTTTACAATGAGCAGTTCTTC
TRBV2	TRBJ1-4	.	.	CASIPSRFATNEKLFF	TGTGCCAGCATCCCTTCTCGTTTTGCAACTAATGAAAAACTGTTTTTT
TRBV6-1	TRBJ1-4	.	.	CASSEVEGEGEKLFF	TGTGCCAGCAGTGAAGTCGAGGGGGAAGGTGAAAAACTGTTTTTT
TRBV2	TRBJ2-2	.	once	CASRRTSNTGELFF	TGTGCCAGCAGGAGAACCTCGAACACCGGGGAGCTGTTTTTT
TRBV5-8	TRBJ1-5	.	.	CASSLDRPLNQPQHF	TGTGCCAGCAGTCTCGACAGGCCCCTGAATCAGCCCCAGCATTTT
TRBV9	TRBJ1-1	TRBD1	.	CASRKDRGDTEAFF	TGTGCCAGCAGAAAAGACAGGGGTGACACTGAAGCTTTCTTT
TRBV9	TRBJ2-7	TRBD2	.	CASSVSGRTYEQYF	TGTGCCAGCAGCGTCTCCGGGAGGACCTACGAGCAGTACTTC
TRBV5-1	TRBJ2-1	.	.	CASSRDEVSYNEQFF	TGCGCCAGCAGCCGCGACGAGGTTTCCTACAATGAGCAGTTCTTC
TRBV5-1	TRBJ1-2	.	.	CASSVSGSSSNYGYTF	TGCGCCAGCAGCGTTTCCGGGTCCTCTTCTAACTATGGCTACACCTTC
TRBV3-1/TRBV3-2	TRBJ2-3	TRBD2	.	CASSPLGGSTSTDTQYF	TGTGCCAGCAGCCCCCTCGGCGGGAGCACTAGCACAGATACGCAGTATTTT
TRBV5-1	TRBJ2-2	.	.	CASSLFGTYTGELFF	TGCGCCAGCAGCTTGTTCGGGACTTACACCGGGGAGCTGTTTTTT
TRBV18	TRBJ2-7	.	once	CASSPPSSYEQYF	TGTGCCAGCTCACCGCCTAGCTCCTACGAGCAGTACTTC
TRBV6-6	TRBJ2-7	.	.	CASSFRTASYEQYF	TGTGCCAGCAGTTTCCGGACAGCCTCCTACGAGCAGTACTTC
TRBV19	TRBJ2-1	.	.	CASSVNGLVRNEQFF	TGTGCCAGTAGTGTCAACGGCCTAGTTCGCAATGAGCAGTTCTTC
TRBV7-2	TRBJ1-2	TRBD1	.	CASSTGTGNGYTF	TGTGCCAGCAGCACCGGGACAGGGAATGGCTACACCTTC
TRBV24-1	TRBJ2-5	.	.	CATSDPADSMGETQYF	TGTGCCACCAGTGACCCCGCGGACTCCATGGGGGAGACCCAGTACTTC
TRBV6-5	TRBJ2-1	TRBD2	.	CASRSTSGRVGEQFF	TGTGCCAGCAGAAGTACTAGCGGGAGGGTGGGAGAGCAGTTCTTC
TRBV7-9	TRBJ1-2	.	once	CASSFKRFYGYTF	TGTGCCAGCAGCTTCAAGCGTTTCTATGGCTACACCTTC
TRBV9	TRBJ2-6	TRBD1	.	CASHQGAVGSGANVLTF	TGTGCCAGTCATCAGGGGGCCGTAGGTTCTGGGGCCAACGTCCTGACTTTC
TRBV9	TRBJ1-1	.	.	CASSAHLGEVEAFF	TGTGCCAGCAGCGCCCACCTGGGCGAAGTTGAAGCTTTCTTT
TRBV5-4	TRBJ1-4	TRBD1	.	CASSSGGSNEKLFF	TGTGCCAGCAGCTCAGGGGGGTCTAATGAAAAACTGTTTTTT
TRBV4-1	TRBJ1-2	.	.	CASSQGRSGNYGYTF	TGCGCCAGCAGCCAAGGGCGGTCGGGGAACTATGGCTACACCTTC
TRBV3-1/TRBV3-2	TRBJ1-1	.	.	CASSQGLWTPNTEAFF	TGTGCCAGCAGCCAAGGCCTTTGGACACCAAACACTGAAGCTTTCTTT
TRBV4-2	TRBJ1-2	.	.	CASSQDLQLNYGYTF	TGTGCCAGCAGCCAAGATCTACAGTTGAACTATGGCTACACCTTC
TRBV4-3	TRBJ2-7	.	.	CASSQDHSRDWYEQYF	TGCGCCAGCAGCCAAGATCACTCGCGGGACTGGTACGAGCAGTACTTC
TRBV11-2	TRBJ2-7	.	.	CASSLETWRGSYEQYF	TGTGCCAGCAGCTTAGAGACCTGGCGGGGCTCCTACGAGCAGTACTTC
TRBV7-3	TRBJ2-2	.	.	CASSPSPGTGELFF	TGTGCCAGCAGCCCATCCCCGGGAACCGGGGAGCTGTTTTTT
TRBV4-2	TRBJ1-1	.	.	CASSQVLQDTEAFF	TGTGCCAGCAGCCAAGTTCTACAGGACACTGAAGCTTTCTTT
TRBV14	TRBJ1-1	TRBD1	.	CASSQLQGAGNTEAFF	TGTGCCAGCAGCCAACTACAGGGGGCGGGTAACACTGAAGCTTTCTTT
TRBV9	TRBJ1-4	.	.	CASSAGGPSNEKLFF	TGTGCCAGCAGCGCTGGTGGGCCTTCTAATGAAAAACTGTTTTTT
TRBV19	TRBJ2-1	.	.	CASSTPARGDNEQFF	TGTGCCAGTAGTACACCAGCCAGGGGAGACAATGAGCAGTTCTTC
TRBV3-1/TRBV3-2	TRBJ2-7	.	once	CASSQGTANSYEQYF	TGTGCCAGCAGCCAAGGGACAGCAAACTCCTACGAGCAGTACTTC
TRBV6-1	TRBJ1-2	.	.	CASSEEIKRLVDYGYTF	TGTGCCAGCAGTGAAGAAATAAAGCGCCTCGTTGACTATGGCTACACCTTC
TRBV3-1/TRBV3-2	TRBJ2-5	TRBD2	.	CASSPGLAVYQETQYF	TGTGCCAGCAGCCCAGGACTAGCGGTGTACCAAGAGACCCAGTACTTC
TRBV5-1	TRBJ2-7	.	.	CASSPEGVGLGEQYF	TGCGCCAGCAGCCCGGAAGGGGTAGGGTTGGGCGAGCAGTACTTC
TRBV7-8	TRBJ1-5	TRBD1	once	CASSPDGTGTAFTPQHF	TGTGCCAGCAGCCCAGATGGGACAGGGACAGCGTTTACGCCCCAGCATTTT
TRBV15	TRBJ1-2	.	.	CATSRDIRGARSYGYTF	TGTGCCACCAGCAGAGATATTCGGGGGGCGCGTTCCTATGGCTACACCTTC
TRBV29-1	TRBJ2-5	TRBD1	.	CSVIPQGAVETQYF	TGCAGCGTCATACCACAGGGGGCTGTTGAGACCCAGTACTTC
TRBV5-1	TRBJ1-3	.	few	CASSLEAGNTIYF	TGCGCCAGCAGCTTGGAAGCGGGAAACACCATATATTTT